These 26 T cell receptor beta chains were all obtained from the same sample, sequenced in a study of cytomegalovirus exposure and HLA in healthy donors. The primer mix had 60 Vbeta and 13 Jbeta primers. The protocol was immunoSEQ multiplex PCR, while the TCRdb copy is restricted to in-frame clones and leaves out a portion. This table has 70,000 to 95,000 clones, over 70% appearing once. Sequencing used PBMCs. The receptors here all came from a man in his forties in good health and CMV-seronegative.

The gene calls are TRBV7-8 and TRBJ2-5, with D possibly being TRBD1 (5 bases). TRBJ2-7 matches the DNA end more closely, so the J call is doubtful. The CDR3 is 15 amino acids. Germline assignment: CDR1 SGHVS and CDR2 FQNEAQ. CDR3 bases: TGTGCCAGCAGCTTAGGGACACCGTCATCCTACGAGCAGTACTTC. Its translation is CASSLGTPSSYEQYF.

The CDR3 protein is CASSLAGAGEQFF. For the CDR3, the DNA is TGTGCCAGCAGTTTAGCAGGGGCTGGTGAGCAGTTCTTC. The chain joins TRBV27 to TRBJ2-1; D perhaps matches TRBD1 (6 bases). Deletions cut 2 bases from V and 9 bases from J, with 11 bases between. CDR1 and CDR2 from the germline V gene are MNHEY and SMNVEV (reference sequence). This CDR3 contains 13 residues.

The rearrangement links TRBV7-8 to TRBJ2-7; 9 positions match TRBD1. V was clipped by 4 bases and J by 2 bases; unmatched bases: 6. CDR1 SGHVS and CDR2 FQNEAQ come from the germline V gene. The CDR3 spans 15 residues. CDR3: CASSSRTGVPYEQYF. Here the CDR3 DNA reads TGTGCCAGCAGCTCGCGGACAGGGGTCCCCTACGAGCAGTACTTC. Combining the CDR3 with reference TRBV7-8 and TRBJ2-7 gives the whole variable domain GAGVSQSPRYKVAKRGQDVALRCDPISGHVSLFWYQQALGQGPEFLTYFQNEAQLDKSGLPSDRFFAERPEGSVSTLKIQRTQQEDSAVYLCASSSRTGVPYEQYFGPGTRLTVT.

The V gene is TRBV19, the J gene TRBJ1-2; 11 bases fit TRBD1. Per the germline V gene, CDR1 is LNHDA and CDR2 is SQIVND (reference sequence). J was trimmed by 4 bases and V by 6 bases; bases with no gene match: 1. This CDR3 has 13 residues. This CDR3 is CASRGQGVYGYTF. The CDR3 nucleotides are TGTGCCAGTAGGGGACAGGGGGTCTATGGCTACACCTTC.

The rearrangement joins TRBV6-1 to TRBJ2-1; 8 bases match TRBD2. Trimming at V came to 2 bases and at J to 5 bases, leaving 2 bases not matched to a gene. Germline CDR1 MNHNS, CDR2 SASEGT. The CDR3 loop spans 14 amino acids. CDR3 DNA: TGTGCCAGCAGTGAATGGGGACTAGACAATGAGCAGTTCTTC. As protein: CASSEWGLDNEQFF.

This sequence joins TRBV6-1 and TRBJ2-7, with TRBD1 as a possible D gene (6 bases). Germline CDR1 MNHNS, CDR2 SASEGT. Deletions cut 6 bases from V and 0 bases from J, with 15 bases between. The length of the CDR3 is 15 residues. As DNA, the CDR3 is TGTGCCAGCAGACCACTACAGGGCAGCTCCTACGAGCAGTACTTC. The encoded protein is CASRPLQGSSYEQYF.

Turning to this clone: One end of the junction does not line up with germline, which may come from a read error. This chain connects TRBV18 to TRBJ1-3; no clear D gene. This CDR3 has 14 amino acids. Germline CDR1 KGHSH, CDR2 LQKENI. Here the CDR3 reads CASSPLQSPDTIYF. The CDR3 region has the DNA TGTGCCAGCTCCCCACTCCAATCTCCAGACACCATATATTTT.

This chain uses TRBV25-1 with TRBJ2-5; TRBD1 is a possible D gene (6 bases). This CDR3 has 12 amino acids. Trimming took off 7 bases at V and 5 bases at J, with 11 bases between the two ends. Germline V gene sequence: CDR1 MGHDK, CDR2 SYGVNS. Written as DNA, the CDR3 is TGTGCCAGCACTAAGCAGGGGGAGACCCAGTACTTC. Translating gives CASTKQGETQYF.

This clone appeared a single time. This chain links TRBV28 with TRBJ1-2; a possible D gene is TRBD1 (5 bases). The CDR3 has 15 amino acids. CDR1 MDHEN and CDR2 SYDVKM come from the germline V gene. V was cut by 4 bases and J by 6 bases, with 18 bases left in between. CDR3 coding DNA: TGTGCCAGCAGTTCCCCAGGGTCGGTGAGCGATGGCTACACCTTC. Translated, it gives CASSSPGSVSDGYTF.

The V call is TRBV19, the J call TRBJ2-5, with D perhaps matching TRBD2 (6 bases). The CDR3 totals 16 residues. Germline CDR1 LNHDA, CDR2 SQIVND (reference sequence). V dropped 5 bases and J dropped 1 base, with 17 bases sitting between them. CDR3: CASSQDGGGAQETQYF. CDR3 sequence (DNA): TGTGCCAGTAGTCAAGACGGGGGAGGCGCCCAAGAGACCCAGTACTTC.

The CDR3 DNA follows: TGTGCCACCTCCAGGGGACCAGATACGCAGTATTTT. Translated: CATSRGPDTQYF. The rearrangement uses TRBV15 and TRBJ2-3; D is possibly TRBD1 (6 bases). The CDR3 is 12 residues long. V was cut by 8 bases and J by 4 bases, with 10 bases left in between. CDR1 is LNHNV and CDR2 is YYDKDF in the germline V gene (reference sequence).

Details on this clone: One end of the junction varies from germline; a read error may be responsible. The rearrangement uses TRBV28 and TRBJ2-1; D perhaps matches TRBD1 (6 bases). CDR1 is MDHEN and CDR2 is SYDVKM in the germline V gene. This CDR3 comprises 15 residues. As DNA, the CDR3 is TGTGCCAGCAGTTTAACGCACCCGGGACAAGCCTCAAGAGTCTTC. Translated: CASSLTHPGQASRVF.

The chain has TRBV2 and TRBJ2-7; TRBD2 aligns across 7 bases. The CDR3 runs 19 residues. The germline V gene has CDR1 SNHLY and CDR2 FYNNEI. Germline trimming cut 10 bases from V and 2 bases from J; bases unmatched to any gene: 26. DNA for the CDR3: TGTGCCACCAGGTTTGGGGCCGGGACTATCATCCTGGGGGCCTACGAGCAGTACTTC. Residues: CATRFGAGTIILGAYEQYF. Complete variable domain (other parts from reference TRBV2 and TRBJ2-7): EPEVTQTPSHQVTQMGQEVILRCVPISNHLYFYWYRQILGQKVEFLVSFYNNEISEKSEIFDDQFSVERPDGSNFTLKIRSTKLEDSAMYFCATRFGAGTIILGAYEQYFGPGTRLTVT.

The gene calls are TRBV9 and TRBJ2-7, with 8 bases aligning to TRBD2. The CDR3 contains 16 residues. J lost 6 bases, V lost 0 bases, and 11 bases had no gene match. Germline CDR1 is SGDLS and CDR2 is YYNGEE. The CDR3 loop is CASSVGGLARISEQYF. The CDR3 nucleotides are TGTGCCAGCAGCGTAGGCGGACTAGCACGTATAAGCGAGCAGTACTTC.

The V call is TRBV4-2, the J call TRBJ2-7, with TRBD1 matching 9 bases. CDR1 and CDR2 from the germline V gene are LGHNA and YNFKEQ. V trimming: 4 bases; J trimming: 6 bases; junction bases outside the gene matches: 10. CDR3 length: 15 amino acids. CDR3 sequence: CASSRTGQGPGEQYF. The CDR3 DNA reads TGTGCCAGCAGCCGCACGGGACAGGGCCCCGGCGAGCAGTACTTC.

The chain has TRBV6-1 and TRBJ2-5; TRBD2 agrees at 11 bases. Germline V gene sequence: CDR1 MNHNS, CDR2 SASEGT. This CDR3 contains 13 residues. V gave up 9 bases and J gave up 2 bases; unmatched junction bases: 2. The CDR3 reads CASGTSGQETQYF. The CDR3 region has the DNA TGTGCCAGTGGGACTAGCGGACAAGAGACCCAGTACTTC.

The rearrangement links TRBV7-3 to TRBJ2-3, with 7 nucleotides matching TRBD2. The CDR3 contains 17 residues. Per the germline V gene, CDR1 is SGHTA and CDR2 is FQGTGA. Losses at the gene ends were 2 bases for V and 0 bases for J; bases not matched to a gene: 8. The CDR3 protein is CASSLGTASGSTDTQYF. Written as DNA, the CDR3 is TGTGCCAGCAGCTTAGGAACCGCTAGCGGAAGCACAGATACGCAGTATTTT.

V gene TRBV4-2 combines with J gene TRBJ1-2; the D is unclear. V gave up 4 bases and J gave up 4 bases, with 13 bases separating them. The CDR3 is made up of 14 amino acids. From germline, CDR1 is LGHNA and CDR2 YNFKEQ. CDR3 DNA sequence: TGTGCCAGCAGCCCCCGGGAGGAGGCCTATGGCTACACCTTC. Translated: CASSPREEAYGYTF.

This clone appeared a few times. The chain has TRBV9 and TRBJ2-7, with TRBD2 identical over 7 bases. This CDR3 has 12 amino acids. Germline assignment: CDR1 SGDLS and CDR2 YYNGEE. V lost 3 bases and J lost 10; bases outside the gene matches: 7. CDR3 protein: CASSGEGWQQYF. For the CDR3, the DNA is TGTGCCAGCAGCGGGGAGGGGTGGCAACAGTACTTC. The full variable domain, its missing parts supplied by reference TRBV9 and TRBJ2-7, is DSGVTQTPKHLITATGQRVTLRCSPRSGDLSVYWYQQSLDQGLQFLIQYYNGEERAKGNILERFSAQQFPDLHSELNLSSLELGDSALYFCASSGEGWQQYFGPGTRLTVT.

The chain has TRBV10-2 and TRBJ2-7; perhaps TRBD2 as D (5 bases). The germline gives CDR1 WSHSY, CDR2 SAAADI. V lost 0 bases, J lost 3 bases, and 15 bases lay in between. This CDR3 contains 16 residues. The CDR3 DNA follows: TGCGCCAGCAGTGAGTCGAGACCTCGGGCGGGCTACGAGCAGTACTTC. Its translation is CASSESRPRAGYEQYF.

This clone was counted a single time. This chain links TRBV4-1 with TRBJ2-3; tentative D call: TRBD1 (5 bases). The CDR3 loop spans 13 amino acids. Germline CDR1 reads MGHRA; CDR2 reads YSYEKL. Trimming left V 4 bases short and J 4 bases short, with 9 bases between. CDR3 protein: CASSPQGADTQYF. CDR3 DNA: TGCGCCAGCAGCCCGCAGGGCGCAGATACGCAGTATTTT.

The genes are TRBV11-3 and TRBJ2-3, with 7 positions matching TRBD2. CDR1 is SGHNT and CDR2 is YENEEA in the germline V gene. This CDR3 region has 15 residues. The V segment lost 4 bases and the J segment 3 bases; nucleotides outside the gene matches: 7. CDR3 coding DNA: TGTGCCAGCAGCTCTCCTCTGGGGGGGACAGATACGCAGTATTTT. This codes for CASSSPLGGTDTQYF.

The chain links TRBV6-1 to TRBJ1-2, with D maybe TRBD1 (6 bases). V was trimmed by 7 bases and J by 0 bases, leaving 15 bases between them. The V gene's germline CDR1 is MNHNS and CDR2 SASEGT. This CDR3 comprises 15 residues. Written as DNA, the CDR3 is TGTGCCAGCAAAAGTGAAGGACAGTCTAACTATGGCTACACCTTC. Translating gives CASKSEGQSNYGYTF.

A few counts support this clone. The genes are TRBV11-3 and TRBJ2-7; TRBD2 matches 10 bases. The ends lost 5 bases at V and 4 bases at J; junction bases unmatched: 8. The CDR3 runs to 15 residues. The germline CDR1 and CDR2 sequences are SGHNT and YENEEA. The CDR3 nucleotides are TGTGCCAGCAGCATCTCTAGCGGGAGTTTTTACGAGCAGTACTTC. The encoded protein is CASSISSGSFYEQYF.

J is TRBJ2-1 and V is TRBV19, with TRBD2 matching 7 bases. The CDR3 sequence is 14 residues long. Germline values: CDR1 LNHDA, CDR2 SQIVND (reference sequence). Germline trimming cut 7 bases from V and 3 bases from J; bases unmatched to any gene: 6. The CDR3 sequence is CASKREGFYNEQFF. CDR3 sequence (DNA): TGTGCCAGTAAAAGGGAGGGATTCTACAATGAGCAGTTCTTC.

This clone occurred a few times. This chain uses TRBV11-2 with TRBJ2-2; weak D call: TRBD2 (5 bases). The germline V gene encodes CDR1 SGHAT and CDR2 FQNNGV. V was pared by 3 bases and J by 7 bases, with 9 bases between. The CDR3 has 13 amino acids. CDR3 loop: CASSLRAGGELFF. CDR3 in DNA: TGTGCCAGCAGCTTGCGGGCAGGCGGGGAGCTGTTTTTT.